This T cell receptor beta chain came from a study of early T cells in non-severe SARS-CoV-2 infection. This clonotype appeared many times. Its cognate antigen is unknown. Germline V gene sequence: CDR1 SGHKS, CDR2 YYEKEE (reference sequence). The length of the CDR3 is 14 residues. The V end was cut by 2 bases, the J end by 5 bases, with 14 bases between. The study's findings and limits: Anti-spike CD8 specificities were favored by VDJdb matching, whose results missed private and CD4 specificities.

Tagging with unique molecular identifiers was applied to individual cDNA molecules. TCRdb used MiXCR to reprocess the 5' RACE reads, holding one entry per CDR3 protein. The table records some 80,000 distinct CDR3 sequences, around 13% of them present only once. The sample comprised whole blood. J is TRBJ2-7 and V is TRBV5-5, with D possibly being TRBD2 (5 bases). This clonotype was obtained from an adult who was a healthcare worker with PCR-confirmed SARS-CoV-2 infection or an uninfected control (not recorded which). The DNA for the CDR3 is TGTGCCAGCAGCTTAGATCCGTTCGGGGACGAGCAGTACTTC. Its protein is CASSLDPFGDEQYF.